The next 20 T cell receptor beta chains were all read from a single sample in a study of patients and donors after allogeneic stem cell transplantation. TCRdb reprocessed the RT-PCR reads with MiXCR, giving one entry per CDR3 protein. Of about 960,000 distinct CDR3 sequences listed, over 15% are singletons. Sequenced sample: blood, either unsorted or a sorted T cell fraction (not recorded which). The receptors were gathered from a human donor who was either an allogeneic HSCT recipient or a stem cell or donor lymphocyte infusion donor (not recorded which). It is not recorded whose cells these are; they may come from a transplant donor.

This clonotype was detected only a few times. V is TRBV7-3 and J is TRBJ1-1; possibly TRBD1 for D (5 bases). Trimming left V 0 bases short and J 5 bases short, with 13 bases between. Germline V gives CDR1 SGHTA, CDR2 FQGTGA. The CDR3 loop spans 15 amino acids. CDR3 sequence (DNA): TGTGCCAGCAGCTTAACTGGGGGTATAGAAACTGAAGCTTTCTTT. This translates into CASSLTGGIETEAFF. Based on the CDR3 plus reference TRBV7-3 and TRBJ1-1, the full variable domain is GAGVSQTPSNKVTEKGKYVELRCDPISGHTALYWYRQSLGQGPEFLIYFQGTGAADDSGLPNDRFFAVRPEGSVSTLKIQRTERGDSAVYLCASSLTGGIETEAFFGQGTRLTVV.

The chain employs TRBV11-2 and TRBJ1-2; tentative D call: TRBD1 (6 bases). The V end lost 5 bases, the J end lost 4 bases, and 14 bases lay between the germline ends. CDR1 and CDR2 (germline): SGHAT, FQNNGV. CDR3 length: 14 amino acids. DNA for the CDR3: TGTGCCAGCAGCACGAGGGGGGTTGTCTATGGCTACACCTTC. Translating it yields CASSTRGVVYGYTF.

The chain links TRBV5-1 to TRBJ2-1; 7 nucleotides agree with TRBD2. The CDR3 is 12 residues long. The germline gives CDR1 SGHRS, CDR2 YFSETQ. Trimming at V came to 1 base and at J to 12 bases, leaving 4 bases not matched to a gene. CDR3 region: CASSLLGGRQFF. CDR3 in DNA: TGCGCCAGCAGCTTGTTGGGCGGGAGGCAGTTCTTC.

This chain joins TRBV4-1 and TRBJ1-2; perhaps TRBD1 as D (5 bases). V gave up 0 bases and J gave up 4 bases, with 15 bases separating them. CDR1 MGHRA and CDR2 YSYEKL come from the germline V gene. The CDR3 is 16 amino acids. Here the CDR3 reads CASSQDQGPLRYGYTF. The DNA for the CDR3 is TGCGCCAGCAGCCAAGACCAGGGTCCCCTTCGCTATGGCTACACCTTC.

The chain is built from TRBV5-6 and TRBJ2-1; TRBD1 or TRBD2 may be the D gene (5 bases each). In germline, CDR1 is SGHDT, CDR2 YYEEEE. This CDR3 spans 16 amino acids. V lost 3 bases, J lost 3 bases, and 16 bases lay in between. As DNA, the CDR3 is TGTGCCAGCAGCTCGCGGACGGGGCCAAACTACAATGAGCAGTTCTTC. It specifies CASSSRTGPNYNEQFF.

The rearrangement links TRBV5-6 to TRBJ2-7; TRBD2 might be the D (5 bases). The CDR3 has 13 amino acids. Germline CDR1 reads SGHDT; CDR2 reads YYEEEE. Trimming shortened V by 0 bases and J by 2 bases, and 6 bases separated the two germline ends. This CDR3 is CASSLVLAYEQYF. CDR3 DNA sequence: TGTGCCAGCAGCTTGGTACTAGCCTACGAGCAGTACTTC. Looking up the rest from reference TRBV5-6 and TRBJ2-7 gives the full variable domain: DAGVTQSPTHLIKTRGQQVTLRCSPKSGHDTVSWYQQALGQGPQFIFQYYEEEERQRGNFPDRFSGHQFPNYSSELNVNALLLGDSALYLCASSLVLAYEQYFGPGTRLTVT.

The chain carries TRBV25-1 and TRBJ1-5, with unresolved D. Trimming removed 11 bases at V and 4 bases at J, with 12 bases between. The CDR3 covers 12 residues. CDR1 MGHDK and CDR2 SYGVNS come from the germline V gene. The CDR3: CARAMGNQPQHF. CDR3 DNA sequence: TGTGCCCGAGCGATGGGGAATCAGCCCCAGCATTTT. The whole variable domain, remainder taken from reference TRBV25-1 and TRBJ1-5, is EADIYQTPRYLVIGTGKKITLECSQTMGHDKMYWYQQDPGMELHLIHYSYGVNSTEKGDLSSESTVSRIRTEHFPLTLESARPSHTSQYLCARAMGNQPQHFGDGTRLSIL.

This clonotype was detected only a few times. The chain joins TRBV6-2 or TRBV6-3 to TRBJ2-7; D call uncertain. Looked up from germline, CDR1 is MNHEY and CDR2 is SVGEGT. The ends were cut back, 6 bases at V and 0 bases at J, with 15 bases in the middle. The CDR3 extends over 15 amino acids. The CDR3 loop reads CASRKGGYSSYEQYF. The CDR3 coding sequence is TGTGCCAGCAGAAAAGGCGGTTACTCCTCCTACGAGCAGTACTTC.

The chain recombines TRBV20-1 with TRBJ2-3; D possibly corresponds to TRBD1 (5 bases). CDR3 length equals 14 residues. Trimming took off 6 bases at V and 0 bases at J, with 13 bases between the two ends. Germline assignment: CDR1 DFQATT and CDR2 SNEGSKA (reference sequence). CDR3 in DNA: TGCAGTGCGAGACAGATAACTAGCACAGATACGCAGTATTTT. Translating gives CSARQITSTDTQYF.

The CDR3 DNA reads as TGTGCCAGCAGCACCCACATCGGATGGGGGGCCTACGAGCAGTACTTC. Translated: CASSTHIGWGAYEQYF. J is TRBJ2-7 and V is TRBV7-9; D is perhaps TRBD2 (6 bases). The germline V and J ends were trimmed by 5 bases and 2 bases, with 19 bases remaining between them. This CDR3 comprises 16 residues. Germline CDR1 SEHNR, CDR2 FQNEAQ (reference sequence).

This clonotype was seen only a few times. The chain is built from TRBV11-1 and TRBJ2-1; the D call may be TRBD1 or TRBD2 (5 bases each). This CDR3 has 14 residues. Germline CDR1 is SGHAT and CDR2 is FQDESV (reference sequence). Trimming took off 4 bases at V and 15 bases at J, with 22 bases between the two ends. The DNA of the CDR3 is TGTGCCAGCAGCTCCACTGGGGGAGATGTTGTGTGGTTCTTC. It yields the protein CASSSTGGDVVWFF.

In its sample, this clonotype was seen many times. V and J are TRBV24-1 and TRBJ2-3; D might be TRBD1 (6 bases). V was shortened by 0 bases and J by 0 bases, with 9 bases between the two germline ends. This CDR3 contains 16 residues. Germline CDR1 is KGHDR and CDR2 is SFDVKD. The CDR3 DNA reads as TGTGCCACCAGTGATTTGGCAGGGGCTAGCACAGATACGCAGTATTTT. Its protein is CATSDLAGASTDTQYF.

The chain couples TRBV7-2 to TRBJ1-2; a weak D match, TRBD1 (5 bases). Germline CDR1 is SGHTA and CDR2 is FQGNSA. The CDR3 contains 13 residues. Between the trimmed V and J ends, which lost 6 bases and 7 bases, there was a span of 15 bases. The CDR3 reads CASRRQIPLGYTF. The CDR3, as DNA: TGTGCCAGCAGGAGACAGATCCCGCTTGGCTACACCTTC.

The chain couples TRBV2 to TRBJ2-5, with unresolved D. There are 12 residues in the CDR3. The ends were cut back, 1 base at V and 7 bases at J, with 7 bases in the middle. Germline lookup yields CDR1 SNHLY and CDR2 FYNNEI. For the CDR3, the DNA is TGTGCCAGCAGTGAAGGGATAGGGACCCAGTACTTC. The encoded protein is CASSEGIGTQYF.

The chain combines TRBV20-1 with TRBJ2-7, with 7 bases fitting TRBD1. The CDR3 length is 11 residues. From germline, CDR1 is DFQATT and CDR2 SNEGSKA (reference sequence). The V gene end was trimmed by 3 bases and the J gene end by 12 bases; junction bases not matched to a gene: 8. CDR3 loop: CSASLQGLRYF. CDR3 coding DNA: TGCAGTGCTAGTCTACAGGGGCTAAGGTACTTC.

This clonotype was counted many times. V and J are TRBV3-1 and TRBJ1-1; D is undetermined. Trimming took off 3 bases at V and 1 base at J, with 3 bases between the two ends. Germline CDR1 reads LGHDT; CDR2 reads YNNKEL (reference sequence). This CDR3 has 12 amino acids. CDR3 DNA sequence: TGTGCCAGCAGCCAGGCGAACACTGAAGCTTTCTTT. Protein sequence: CASSQANTEAFF.

This clonotype was seen only a few times. The chain is built from TRBV20-1 and TRBJ1-4; D is uncertain. Germline V gene data show CDR1 as DFQATT and CDR2 as SNEGSKA (reference sequence). The V end lost 1 base, the J end lost 0 bases, and 6 bases lay between the germline ends. CDR3 length: 14 residues. CDR3 sequence: CSARAPATNEKLFF. CDR3 in DNA: TGCAGTGCTAGAGCGCCAGCAACTAATGAAAAACTGTTTTTT.

This clonotype occurred a few times. The chain is built from TRBV9 and TRBJ2-3; D uncertain. V lost 0 bases, J lost 4 bases, and 12 bases lay in between. This CDR3 contains 15 residues. Germline V gives CDR1 SGDLS, CDR2 YYNGEE. CDR3 sequence (DNA): TGTGCCAGCAGCGTAGAGGGTGCAGCCCCAGATACGCAGTATTTT. This gives the protein CASSVEGAAPDTQYF. Combining the CDR3 with reference TRBV9 and TRBJ2-3 gives the whole variable domain DSGVTQTPKHLITATGQRVTLRCSPRSGDLSVYWYQQSLDQGLQFLIQYYNGEERAKGNILERFSAQQFPDLHSELNLSSLELGDSALYFCASSVEGAAPDTQYFGPGTRLTVL.

This clonotype was counted many times. The chain employs TRBV12-3 or TRBV12-4 and TRBJ2-5; a possible D gene is TRBD1 (6 bases). The CDR3 totals 14 residues. The V and J ends lost 5 bases and 3 bases respectively, with 13 bases between them. CDR3 sequence (DNA): TGTGCCAGCAGTGCCGGGACACCTGAAGAGACCCAGTACTTC. Its translation: CASSAGTPEETQYF.

The V call is TRBV9, the J call TRBJ2-3, with 10 positions matching TRBD2. The germline V gene encodes CDR1 SGDLS and CDR2 YYNGEE. The CDR3 runs 17 residues. J gave up 2 bases and V 0 bases, and 6 bases lay outside the gene matches. This chain's CDR3 is CASSVVPGTSDTDTQYF. CDR3 DNA sequence: TGTGCCAGCAGCGTAGTCCCCGGGACTAGCGACACAGATACGCAGTATTTT.